A single sample is the source of the 9 T cell receptor beta chains below, sequenced in a study of T-cell reconstitution after alpha-beta-depleted transplantation in children. Unique molecular identifiers were used in preparing the TCRbeta library. TCRdb re-analysed the PCR reads in MiXCR, keeping a single row per CDR3 protein. This table has roughly 400,000 distinct CDR3 sequences, approximately 20% appearing once. Sequencing was performed on PBMCs from the stem cell graft donor, taken from the stem cell graft. Receptors originate from a human donor who donated a stem cell graft to a child with acute myeloid leukemia.

There are many counts of this clonotype. V is TRBV10-3 and J is TRBJ2-7, with 10 bases aligning to TRBD2. Germline V CDR1 and CDR2: ENHRY, SYGVKD. The CDR3 is 13 residues long. V lost 10 bases and J lost 2; bases outside the gene matches: 5. CDR3 sequence reads: CATLLAGAYEQYF. DNA of the CDR3: TGTGCCACCTTGCTAGCGGGAGCCTACGAGCAGTACTTC.

This clonotype was seen at least ten times. The rearrangement joins TRBV20-1 to TRBJ2-3, with 7 nucleotides matching TRBD1. Germline V lookup: CDR1 DFQATT, CDR2 SNEGSKA (reference sequence). The CDR3 runs 15 residues. V shed 1 base and J 2 bases; nucleotides not matched to a gene: 6. The CDR3 coding sequence is TGCAGTGCTAGAGGCTCAGGGGGTCCCACAGATACGCAGTATTTT. Residues: CSARGSGGPTDTQYF.

The chain recombines TRBV28 with TRBJ2-5; D not resolved. The CDR3 extends over 13 amino acids. Trimming stripped 6 bases from V and 4 bases from J, with 12 bases between. Looked up from germline, CDR1 is MDHEN and CDR2 is SYDVKM. The CDR3 is CASRTLSGETQYF. DNA of the CDR3: TGTGCCAGCAGGACCTTATCGGGAGAGACCCAGTACTTC.

This clonotype was counted ten times or more. The CDR3 spells CSAPRSGGQNEQYF. As DNA, the CDR3 is TGCAGTGCTCCTCGTAGCGGGGGCCAGAACGAGCAGTACTTC. The chain links TRBV20-1 to TRBJ2-7; 9 bases fit TRBD2. V lost 5 bases, J lost 5 bases, and 10 bases stayed unmatched. The CDR3 consists of 14 residues. Germline V gives CDR1 DFQATT, CDR2 SNEGSKA (reference sequence).

This clonotype occurred many times. The rearrangement links TRBV7-7 to TRBJ2-1; TRBD2 agrees at 10 bases. The V gene end was trimmed by 3 bases and the J gene end by 8 bases; junction bases not matched to a gene: 7. The CDR3 extends over 15 amino acids. CDR1 is SSHAT, CDR2 FNYEAQ, per germline (reference sequence). The CDR3 DNA reads TGTGCCAGCAGCTTTGTTCTAGCGGGAGTGGATGAGCAGTTCTTC. This gives the protein CASSFVLAGVDEQFF.

This clonotype was seen a few times. The chain joins TRBV20-1 to TRBJ2-7; 15 bases are a match to TRBD2. The CDR3 sequence is 16 residues long. Germline V lookup: CDR1 DFQATT, CDR2 SNEGSKA (reference sequence). With V trimmed by 5 bases and J by 3 bases, 8 bases remained unmatched. The chain's CDR3 is CSAVPGLAGGYYEQYF. The CDR3 DNA is TGCAGTGCTGTCCCGGGACTAGCGGGAGGATACTACGAGCAGTACTTC.

This chain connects TRBV29-1 to TRBJ1-1; no firm D call. CDR3 length: 14 residues. With 6 bases removed from V and 0 bases from J, the gap between germline ends came to 14 bases. Germline lookup yields CDR1 SQVTM and CDR2 ANQGSEA. The CDR3: CSVSKGLLNTEAFF. CDR3 DNA: TGCAGCGTGTCGAAGGGCCTATTGAACACTGAAGCTTTCTTT. The whole variable domain, filled in from reference TRBV29-1 and TRBJ1-1, reads SAVISQKPSRDICQRGTSLTIQCQVDSQVTMMFWYRQQPGQSLTLIATANQGSEATYESGFVIDKFPISRPNLTFSTLTVSNMSPEDSSIYLCSVSKGLLNTEAFFGQGTRLTVV.

This clonotype has a count of ten or more. This chain joins TRBV20-1 and TRBJ2-7, with D perhaps matching TRBD2 (6 bases). The V gene's germline CDR1 is DFQATT and CDR2 SNEGSKA (reference sequence). V dropped 2 bases and J dropped 0 bases, with 11 bases sitting between them. The CDR3 totals 14 residues. CDR3 region: CSARRLASSYEQYF. CDR3 nucleotides: TGCAGTGCTAGACGGCTAGCGTCCTCCTACGAGCAGTACTTC.

This clonotype has more than one count but fewer than ten. The rearrangement links TRBV10-3 to TRBJ2-2, with D possibly matching TRBD2 (6 bases). Germline CDR1 and CDR2: ENHRY and SYGVKD. The ends were cut back, 7 bases at V and 3 bases at J, with 18 bases in the middle. The CDR3 contains 16 residues. Written as DNA, the CDR3 is TGTGCCATCACCAGAGGGGCACAGCGGGACACCGGGGAGCTGTTTTTT. Its protein product is CAITRGAQRDTGELFF.